This T cell receptor beta chain was recorded in a study of blood T cell repertoires in COVID-19. How the authors handled the data: Nucleated cell counts were estimated from reference gene primer amplification. The data were produced by immunoSEQ multiplex PCR, yet TCRdb's version contains in-frame clones alone and is incomplete. D and trimming were read from the DNA, whereas the V and J calls and clone size are those reported in that table. Here the sample spans 370,000 or so clones, about 90% being singletons. Recruits, aged about 18 to 100 years, lived in 20 to 30 US areas. Participants' reported clinical history set cohort assignment. Donors of Cohort 3 who recovered were those that had two negative PCRs, clearance, or symptom resolution. Trimming removed 1 base at V and 6 bases at J, with 10 bases between. CDR3 size: 14 residues. Germline lookup yields CDR1 LGHDT and CDR2 YNNKEL (reference sequence).

This clonotype originated in a young man who had recovered from COVID-19. The sample taken for sequencing was PBMCs or T cells enriched from blood (not recorded which). The chain is built from TRBV3-1 (or the pseudogene TRBV3-2) and TRBJ1-5; a possible D gene is TRBD1 (5 bases). The CDR3 nucleotides are TGTGCCAGCAGCCAAGGCGGGGGGACTCAGCCCCAGCATTTT. This gives the protein CASSQGGGTQPQHF.